This T cell receptor (beta chain) was profiled in a study of blood T cells in healthy people across ages. The use of a sample-barcoded 5' primer and a J-beta primer mix characterized a second PCR of 7 to 11 cycles. TCRdb re-analysed the 5' RACE reads in MiXCR, keeping a single row per CDR3 protein. This sample carries just over 800,000 distinct CDR3 sequences, under 80% of them seen once, and the ten largest clones take about a quarter. Germline CDR1 LNHDA, CDR2 SQIVND (reference sequence). The CDR3 length is 14 residues. Trimming removed 7 bases at V and 7 bases at J, with 16 bases between. The table lists this clonotype with a count of one.

Specimen: blood. The TCR originated in a man aged 30 to 45 in good health. V gene TRBV19 combines with J gene TRBJ1-4, with D maybe TRBD1 (5 bases). The CDR3 region is CASTDRPEGEKLFF. The CDR3 region has the DNA TGTGCCAGTACCGACAGACCCGAAGGTGAAAAACTGTTTTTT.